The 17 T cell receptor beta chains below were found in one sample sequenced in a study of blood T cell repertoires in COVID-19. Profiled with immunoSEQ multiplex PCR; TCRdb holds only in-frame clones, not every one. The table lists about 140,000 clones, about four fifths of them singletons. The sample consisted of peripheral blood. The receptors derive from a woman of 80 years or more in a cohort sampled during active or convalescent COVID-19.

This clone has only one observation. This CDR3 is CAWGAIGGITEAFF. The CDR3 nucleotides read TGTGCCTGGGGAGCCATAGGGGGCATCACTGAAGCTTTCTTT. The chain uses TRBV30 and TRBJ1-1; 7 bases map to TRBD1. V dropped 5 bases and J dropped 4; count of bases not matched to a gene: 10. The CDR3 has 14 amino acids. Germline-derived CDR1 and CDR2 are GTSNPN and SVGIG (reference sequence).

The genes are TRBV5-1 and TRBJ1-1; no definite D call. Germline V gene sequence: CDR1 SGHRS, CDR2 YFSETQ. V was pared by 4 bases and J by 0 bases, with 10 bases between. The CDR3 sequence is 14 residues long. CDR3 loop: CASSLSFMNTEAFF. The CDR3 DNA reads TGCGCCAGCAGCCTCAGTTTCATGAACACTGAAGCTTTCTTT.

The CDR3 here is CAWSVGTGRSPLHF. CDR3 in DNA: TGTGCCTGGAGTGTCGGGACTGGGCGGTCACCCCTCCACTTT. The V call is TRBV30, the J call TRBJ1-6, with a possible D match to TRBD1 (5 bases). The CDR3 covers 14 residues. V shed 0 bases and J shed 10 bases, with 13 bases lying between them. CDR1 is GTSNPN, CDR2 SVGIG, per germline (reference sequence).

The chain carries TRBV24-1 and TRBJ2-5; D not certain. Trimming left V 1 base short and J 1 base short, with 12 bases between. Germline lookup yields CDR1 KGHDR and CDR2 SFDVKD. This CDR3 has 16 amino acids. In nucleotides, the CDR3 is TGTGCCACCAGTGATTTCACTACCATGAGCCAAGAGACCCAGTACTTC. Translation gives CATSDFTTMSQETQYF.

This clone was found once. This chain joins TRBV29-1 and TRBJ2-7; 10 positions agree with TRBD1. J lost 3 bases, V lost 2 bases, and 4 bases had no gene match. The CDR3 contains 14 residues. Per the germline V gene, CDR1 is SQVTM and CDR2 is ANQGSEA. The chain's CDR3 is CSVEFRDRGYEQYF. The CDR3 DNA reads TGCAGCGTTGAATTCCGGGACAGGGGCTACGAGCAGTACTTC.

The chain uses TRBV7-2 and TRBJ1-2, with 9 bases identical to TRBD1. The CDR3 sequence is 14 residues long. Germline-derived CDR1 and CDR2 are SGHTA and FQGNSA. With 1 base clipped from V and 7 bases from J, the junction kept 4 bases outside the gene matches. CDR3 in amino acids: CASSLGGQGLGYTF. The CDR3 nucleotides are TGTGCCAGCAGCTTAGGGGGACAGGGACTTGGCTACACCTTC.

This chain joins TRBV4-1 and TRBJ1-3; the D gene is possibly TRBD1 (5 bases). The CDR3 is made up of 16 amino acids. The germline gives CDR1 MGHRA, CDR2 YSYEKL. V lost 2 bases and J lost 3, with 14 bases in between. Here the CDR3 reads CASSQPGSGGGNTIYF. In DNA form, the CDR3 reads TGCGCCAGCAGCCAACCAGGGTCCGGGGGTGGAAACACCATATATTTT.

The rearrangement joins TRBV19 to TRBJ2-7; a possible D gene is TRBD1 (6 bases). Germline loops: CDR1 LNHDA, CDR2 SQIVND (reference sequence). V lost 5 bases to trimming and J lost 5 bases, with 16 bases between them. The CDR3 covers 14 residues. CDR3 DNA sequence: TGTGCCAGTAGTTTGACCGGGACATACAACGAGCAGTACTTC. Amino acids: CASSLTGTYNEQYF.

The CDR3 sequence: CASSHAVWQRSVGYTF. CDR3 bases: TGTGCCAGCAGCCACGCCGTTTGGCAGAGAAGCGTGGGCTACACCTTC. The chain links TRBV7-8 to TRBJ1-2; D is ambiguous. V was shortened by 5 bases and J by 8 bases, with 24 bases between the two germline ends. The length of the CDR3 is 16 residues. The V gene's germline CDR1 is SGHVS and CDR2 FQNEAQ.

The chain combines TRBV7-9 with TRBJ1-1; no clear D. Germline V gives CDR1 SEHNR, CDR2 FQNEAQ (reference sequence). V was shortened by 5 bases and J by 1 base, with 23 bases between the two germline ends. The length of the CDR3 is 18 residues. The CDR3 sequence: CASSIEGLAYRPNTEAFF. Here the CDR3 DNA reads TGTGCCAGCAGCATAGAAGGCCTTGCTTACAGACCGAACACTGAAGCTTTCTTT.

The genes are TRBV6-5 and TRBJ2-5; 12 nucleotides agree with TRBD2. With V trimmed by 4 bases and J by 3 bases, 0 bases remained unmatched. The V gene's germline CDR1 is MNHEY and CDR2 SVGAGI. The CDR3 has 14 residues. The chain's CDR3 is CASSSSGGEETQYF. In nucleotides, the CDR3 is TGTGCCAGCAGTTCTAGCGGGGGGGAAGAGACCCAGTACTTC.

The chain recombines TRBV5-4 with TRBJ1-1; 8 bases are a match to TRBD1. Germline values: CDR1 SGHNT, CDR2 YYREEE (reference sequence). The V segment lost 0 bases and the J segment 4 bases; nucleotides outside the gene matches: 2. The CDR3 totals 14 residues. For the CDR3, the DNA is TGTGCCAGCAGCTTGGGGCAGGGGGCCACTGAAGCTTTCTTT. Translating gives CASSLGQGATEAFF.

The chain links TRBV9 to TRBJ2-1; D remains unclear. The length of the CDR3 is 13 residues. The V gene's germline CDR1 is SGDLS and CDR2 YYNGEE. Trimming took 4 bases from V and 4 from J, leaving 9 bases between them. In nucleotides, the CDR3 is TGTGCCAGCAGCTCCTTCGGGTACAATGAGCAGTTCTTC. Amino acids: CASSSFGYNEQFF. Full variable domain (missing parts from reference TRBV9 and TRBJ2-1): DSGVTQTPKHLITATGQRVTLRCSPRSGDLSVYWYQQSLDQGLQFLIQYYNGEERAKGNILERFSAQQFPDLHSELNLSSLELGDSALYFCASSSFGYNEQFFGPGTRLTVL.

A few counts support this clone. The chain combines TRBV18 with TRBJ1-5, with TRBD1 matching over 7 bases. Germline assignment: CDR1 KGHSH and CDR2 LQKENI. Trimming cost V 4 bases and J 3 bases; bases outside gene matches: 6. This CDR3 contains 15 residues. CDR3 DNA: TGTGCCAGCTCACTCACCGGGACAGACAATCAGCCCCAGCATTTT. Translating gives CASSLTGTDNQPQHF.

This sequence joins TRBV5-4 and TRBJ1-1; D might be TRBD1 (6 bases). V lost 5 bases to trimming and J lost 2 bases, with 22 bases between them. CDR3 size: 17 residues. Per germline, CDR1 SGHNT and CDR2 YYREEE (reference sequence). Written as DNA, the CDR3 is TGTGCCAGCAGACAAACCGGGGGAGGGGGTATAAACACTGAAGCTTTCTTT. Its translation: CASRQTGGGGINTEAFF.

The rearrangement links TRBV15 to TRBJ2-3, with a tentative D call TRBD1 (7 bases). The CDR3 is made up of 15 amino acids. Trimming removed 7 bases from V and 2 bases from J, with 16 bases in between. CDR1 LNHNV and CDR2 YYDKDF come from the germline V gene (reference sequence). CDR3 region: CATNKAGQLTDTQYF. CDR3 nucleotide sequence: TGTGCCACCAACAAGGCGGGACAGCTCACAGATACGCAGTATTTT.

DNA of the CDR3: TGTGCCAGCAGCTTAGATAGGACTAGCGGGGGGCCCGACTACTACTCCTACAATGAGCAGTTCTTC. Protein: CASSLDRTSGGPDYYSYNEQFF. The chain has TRBV11-3 and TRBJ2-1; 14 nucleotides line up with TRBD2. This CDR3 comprises 22 residues. Germline CDR1 and CDR2: SGHNT and YENEEA. The ends lost 0 bases at V and 0 bases at J; junction bases unmatched: 13.